Described below is a single T cell receptor beta chain sequence and its context. Its specific antigen is unknown. The data were obtained in a study of monozygotic twins with inflammatory bowel disease (dated by TCRdb to the late 2010s). Context from the whole study: The full study comprised 30 or so monozygotic twin pairs: nine German pairs (four IBD-concordant, five IBD-discordant) and 19 IBD-discordant Danish pairs. Each individual had, on average, about 151 000 unique TCRalpha sequences and 181 000 unique TCRbeta sequences available for analysis. Disease-associated traits were sought mainly through comparisons between IBD patients and their genetically identical healthy co-twins within discordant pairs.

What the work shows at the level of the full study, not this receptor alone: Because patients received different immunosuppressive treatments, the repertoires may have picked up extra background noise and variability between individuals. The results gave no support for a single strong signal or clonotype linked to IBD. No difference in repertoire similarity was observed between concordant and discordant twins, possibly owing to limited statistical power. IBD patients had lower TCRbeta repertoire diversity, measured by the inverse Simpson index, than their healthy co-twins. IBD patients shared fewer clonotypes with other individuals than healthy twins did, most markedly in patients showing signs of disease activity. Distinction between different T cell subtypes could not be achieved in the analysis.

CDR3 length: 17 amino acids, cysteine to phenylalanine. The nucleotide record is missing. In the germline V gene, CDR1 corresponds to MGHRA and CDR2 to YSYEKL. From each donor, a roughly 2.5 ml peripheral blood sample was drawn into PAXgene tubes and stored at -80 degrees C. Without any T cell sorting, total RNA was extracted from whole blood using the PAXgene blood miRNA kit on an automated QIAcube. Peripheral blood from monozygotic twin pairs concordant or discordant for inflammatory bowel disease was subjected to deep TCRalpha and TCRbeta repertoire profiling with unique molecular barcoding. Smoking habits were recorded for all twin pairs, with individuals classified as current, former or never smokers. Library method: 5' RACE. Each TCR library was prepared from around 3.5 ug of total RNA. For each sample, cDNA synthesis was carried out in eight separate reactions using SMARTScribe reverse transcriptase. During cDNA synthesis, template switching introduced unique molecular identifiers that contained a 6-nucleotide sample barcode. TCRalpha and TCRbeta cDNA was amplified by two nested PCRs of around 15 and 9 cycles, with bead purification after each PCR. Before amplification, cDNA was treated with uracil DNA-glycosylase and purified using the QIAquick PCR purification kit. The second PCR added Illumina TruSeq-compatible adapters along with sample-specific barcodes. TapeStation and Qubit were used to check library quality and concentration, and 4 to 6 ng of each library went into the pool. The pooled libraries were sequenced with 2 x 100 bp reads and custom sequencing primers on an Illumina HiSeq2500 single-index Rapid Run. The paper's processing steps were these. MiGEC version 1.2.6 was used for UMI-based consensus assembly to correct PCR and sequencing errors. MiXCR version 2.1.1 was used to carry out V(D)J alignment, clonotype assembly and CDR3 extraction. To normalise gene usage, clonotype sharing and MAIT/NKT TCR abundance, the top 1000, 10 000 and 20 000 clonotypes in each sample were analysed. Diversity was computed as the inverse Simpson index with the vegan R package after downsampling to 27 000 UMIs. Paired Mann-Whitney U tests were applied to discordant twin pairs, with Benjamini-Hochberg correction for multiple testing. TCRdb reprocessed the reads and provides one entry for every CDR3 protein sequence; no DNA is given. Here the V and J calls rest on TCRdb's processing, not on the authors' analysis. This sample's table carries around 410,000 distinct CDR3 sequences. Under 3% of the sample is in the top ten clones.

The origin of this receptor is a human donor with ulcerative colitis or Crohn's disease, or a healthy co-twin of an affected twin (not recorded which). Sample: blood. This sequence uses TRBV4-1 and TRBJ2-2; TCRdb's D call, TRBD2, is unchecked because there is no DNA. The CDR3 region has the sequence CASSHATGSLNTGELFF.